A single sample is the source of the 31 T cell receptor beta chains below, sequenced in a study of Ad26.COV2.S vaccination and SARS-CoV-2 variants. Produced via immunoSEQ multiplex PCR; TCRdb's table is partial and in-frame only. The repertoire has hundreds of thousands of clones, roughly 87% of them found once; the top ten carry roughly 3.1%. Sample treatment: some 20 received Ad26.COV2.S at low or high dose, single or two shots; 5 received placebo; per-sample allocation not given. All samples were drawn on day 63, counting from the first vaccine or placebo injection. This specimen consisted of peripheral blood, obtained in a trial of Ad26.COV2.S vaccine versus placebo. These receptors came from a person between 18 and 59 years old who received the Ad26.COV2.S COVID-19 vaccine or a placebo.

The V call is TRBV27, the J call TRBJ2-7; D could derive from TRBD1 or TRBD2 (5 bases each). The CDR3 spans 15 residues. Germline V gives CDR1 MNHEY, CDR2 SMNVEV (reference sequence). Trimming removed 5 bases at V and 3 bases at J, with 17 bases between. The CDR3 here is CASSTHGTARYEQYF. The CDR3 DNA reads TGTGCCAGCAGTACCCATGGGACGGCACGCTACGAGCAGTACTTC.

V usage is TRBV6-5 and J usage is TRBJ1-2; TRBD1 might be the D (5 bases). CDR3 length: 13 amino acids. Germline CDR1 MNHEY, CDR2 SVGAGI. V lost 4 bases, J lost 6 bases, and 12 bases lay in between. CDR3 residues: CASSLYQGHGYTF. In DNA form, the CDR3 reads TGTGCCAGCAGTTTGTACCAGGGACATGGCTACACCTTC.

The chain employs TRBV19 and TRBJ2-1; TRBD1 matches at 8 bases. Per germline, CDR1 LNHDA and CDR2 SQIVND (reference sequence). CDR3 length: 15 residues. J was trimmed by 4 bases and V by 8 bases; bases with no gene match: 10. CDR3 DNA sequence: TGTGCCAGTGGCCCCGGGACAGGAATTTACAATGAGCAGTTCTTC. Residues: CASGPGTGIYNEQFF.

The rearrangement uses TRBV4-3 and TRBJ2-2; D gene unclear. The ends were cut back, 0 bases at V and 1 base at J, with 3 bases in the middle. The CDR3 loop spans 14 amino acids. Per the germline V gene, CDR1 is LGHNA and CDR2 is YSLEER. The CDR3: CASSQEGNTGELFF. CDR3 DNA: TGCGCCAGCAGCCAAGAAGGGAACACCGGGGAGCTGTTTTTT.

The chain recombines TRBV5-8 with TRBJ2-2, with TRBD1 identical over 8 bases. Trimming cost V 2 bases and J 5 bases; bases outside gene matches: 2. Germline CDR1 and CDR2: SGHTS and YDEGEE. CDR3 size: 14 residues. The CDR3: CASSFQGATGELFF. Written as DNA, the CDR3 is TGTGCCAGCAGCTTTCAGGGGGCGACCGGGGAGCTGTTTTTT.

The V call is TRBV19, the J call TRBJ1-1; a weak D match, TRBD1 (6 bases). The germline V and J ends were trimmed by 2 bases and 4 bases, with 23 bases remaining between them. The CDR3 extends over 18 amino acids. Per germline, CDR1 LNHDA and CDR2 SQIVND (reference sequence). The CDR3 region is CASSIIYRSGALGTEAFF. The CDR3 DNA reads TGTGCCAGTAGTATAATATACCGTTCAGGGGCCTTGGGCACTGAAGCTTTCTTT.

This sequence joins TRBV10-3 and TRBJ2-5; possible D gene TRBD2, 6 bases. The CDR3 totals 12 residues. Trimming cost V 7 bases and J 7 bases, with 13 bases left between them. Germline loops: CDR1 ENHRY, CDR2 SYGVKD. The CDR3 DNA reads as TGTGCCATCAACACCCTCGGGGGGACCCAGTACTTC. Translation: CAINTLGGTQYF.

This clone was detected only a few times. The chain recombines TRBV7-2 with TRBJ2-6; D is possibly TRBD2 (7 bases). Germline V gene lookup returns CDR1 SGHTA and CDR2 FQGNSA. Trimming took off 2 bases at V and 3 bases at J, with 14 bases between the two ends. The CDR3 contains 17 residues. The CDR3 spells CASSLSPRGLGANVLTF. In DNA form, the CDR3 reads TGTGCCAGCAGCTTAAGCCCGCGGGGGCTTGGGGCCAACGTCCTGACTTTC.

The chain joins TRBV27 to TRBJ2-1, with D perhaps matching TRBD2 (5 bases). V was cut by 3 bases and J by 0 bases, with 9 bases left in between. This CDR3 has 15 residues. Germline CDR1 is MNHEY and CDR2 is SMNVEV (reference sequence). The DNA for the CDR3 is TGTGCCAGCAGTTTGTCGGGGAGCTCCTACAATGAGCAGTTCTTC. It is translated as CASSLSGSSYNEQFF.

The gene calls are TRBV5-4 and TRBJ2-7, with 8 bases aligning to TRBD2. This CDR3 has 13 amino acids. Germline V gives CDR1 SGHNT, CDR2 YYREEE (reference sequence). V lost 2 bases to trimming and J lost 2 bases; unmatched junction nucleotides: 0. The CDR3 DNA reads as TGTGCCAGCAGCTTCGGGGGGGCCTACGAGCAGTACTTC. This gives the protein CASSFGGAYEQYF.

CDR3 amino acids: CASSTGVGELFF. CDR3 bases: TGTGCCAGCAGCACAGGGGTCGGGGAGCTGTTTTTT. J is TRBJ2-2 and V is TRBV5-4; 7 bases are shared with TRBD1. Germline CDR1 reads SGHNT; CDR2 reads YYREEE (reference sequence). The CDR3 is 12 residues long. Losses at the gene ends were 4 bases for V and 7 bases for J; bases not matched to a gene: 1.

The rearrangement links TRBV5-6 to TRBJ1-1; D unresolved. The V end lost 3 bases, the J end lost 0 bases, and 9 bases lay between the germline ends. Germline V gene data show CDR1 as SGHDT and CDR2 as YYEEEE. This CDR3 region has 14 residues. In DNA, the CDR3 is TGTGCCAGCAGCTCCAGGATAATGAACACTGAAGCTTTCTTT. As protein: CASSSRIMNTEAFF.

The chain has TRBV4-1 and TRBJ2-7, with TRBD1 identical over 7 bases. This CDR3 has 15 residues. The J segment lost 4 bases and the V segment lost 0 bases, leaving 6 bases of the junction unmatched. Germline V CDR1 and CDR2: MGHRA, YSYEKL. The CDR3 is CASSQEVLGQYEQYF. CDR3 DNA sequence: TGCGCCAGCAGCCAAGAGGTACTGGGACAGTACGAGCAGTACTTC.

This clone was picked up one time. The chain recombines TRBV7-9 with TRBJ1-1; possibly TRBD1 for D (6 bases). Germline CDR1 and CDR2: SEHNR and FQNEAQ (reference sequence). This CDR3 has 12 residues. With 5 bases removed from V and 6 bases from J, the gap between germline ends came to 10 bases. The CDR3 loop reads CASSRTVSEAFF. Written as DNA, the CDR3 is TGTGCCAGCAGCCGGACAGTTTCTGAAGCTTTCTTT.

The chain is built from TRBV2 and TRBJ1-5; D ambiguous. The CDR3 runs to 14 residues. Trimming took off 6 bases at V and 1 base at J, with 10 bases between the two ends. The germline CDR1 and CDR2 sequences are SNHLY and FYNNEI. The CDR3 protein is CASRGDGSNQPQHF. In DNA form, the CDR3 reads TGTGCCAGCAGGGGCGACGGCAGCAATCAGCCCCAGCATTTT.

The chain's CDR3 is CASSFGTGTYEQYF. The CDR3 DNA follows: TGTGCCAGCAGCTTTGGGACAGGGACCTACGAGCAGTACTTC. The J gene is TRBJ2-7, the V gene TRBV11-3; 9 bases map to TRBD1. Per germline, CDR1 SGHNT and CDR2 YENEEA. This CDR3 is built from 14 residues. The V segment lost 3 bases and the J segment 2 bases; nucleotides outside the gene matches: 2.

The chain joins TRBV5-1 to TRBJ2-1; 12 bases align to TRBD2. Trimming at V came to 4 bases and at J to 8 bases, leaving 4 bases not matched to a gene. Germline V gene data show CDR1 as SGHRS and CDR2 as YFSETQ. The CDR3 covers 14 residues. Written as DNA, the CDR3 is TGCGCCAGCAGCCTAGCGGGGGGGCCCGATGAGCAGTTCTTC. Translated: CASSLAGGPDEQFF.

The J gene is TRBJ1-2, the V gene TRBV4-1; the match to TRBD1 covers 7 bases. The germline gives CDR1 MGHRA, CDR2 YSYEKL. The CDR3 is made up of 14 amino acids. CDR3 sequence reads: CPRRRPGGNYGYTF. CDR3 nucleotides: TGCCCCCGCCGCCGACCAGGGGGGAACTATGGCTACACCTTC.

The rearrangement links TRBV3-1 (or the pseudogene TRBV3-2) to TRBJ1-2; D unclear. The CDR3 spans 16 residues. Germline CDR1 is LGHDT and CDR2 is YNNKEL (reference sequence). Trimming stripped 0 bases from V and 3 bases from J, with 14 bases between. This CDR3 is CASSQDQVTAYYGYTF. The CDR3 bases are TGTGCCAGCAGCCAAGATCAGGTTACAGCGTACTATGGCTACACCTTC.

This clone was seen just once. The DNA for the CDR3 is TGCAGCGTTGTTTTCCAGGGTAAGAGCTCCTACGAGCAGTACTTC. It specifies CSVVFQGKSSYEQYF. The chain employs TRBV29-1 and TRBJ2-7, with D maybe TRBD1 (5 bases). V lost 4 bases, J lost 0 bases, and 16 bases lay in between. The CDR3 has 15 residues. The germline CDR1 and CDR2 sequences are SQVTM and ANQGSEA.

CDR3 amino acids: CASSQKDSAYNEQFF. CDR3 coding DNA: TGTGCCAGCTCACAAAAGGACAGTGCCTACAATGAGCAGTTCTTC. This chain joins TRBV18 and TRBJ2-1; maybe TRBD1 (6 bases). V was clipped by 4 bases and J by 2 bases, with 12 bases between them. Germline CDR1 reads KGHSH; CDR2 reads LQKENI. The CDR3 has 15 residues.

DNA of the CDR3: TGTGCCAGCAGCCAGGGACAGGGGAGCGAGCAGTACTTC. It translates to CASSQGQGSEQYF. The genes are TRBV11-3 and TRBJ2-7; 10 bases are a match to TRBD1. This CDR3 is 13 amino acids long. V dropped 5 bases and J dropped 6; count of bases not matched to a gene: 4. Per germline, CDR1 SGHNT and CDR2 YENEEA.

This chain's CDR3 is CAISESGRSSETQYF. The CDR3 DNA reads TGTGCCATCAGTGAATCGGGCAGAAGTAGCGAGACCCAGTACTTC. This chain connects TRBV10-3 to TRBJ2-5; D is unclear. The V and J ends lost 3 bases and 5 bases respectively, with 16 bases between them. The CDR3 is made up of 15 amino acids. Per the germline V gene, CDR1 is ENHRY and CDR2 is SYGVKD.

About this clone: An end of the junction does not agree with germline; a read error may underlie this. Other DNA sequences from this sample encode an identical CDR3 as well. The V gene is TRBV7-3, the J gene TRBJ1-1, with a weak D call TRBD1 (5 bases). This CDR3 comprises 12 residues. Looked up from germline, CDR1 is SGHTA and CDR2 is FQGTGA. The CDR3 protein is CASSYGGTEAFF. As DNA, the CDR3 is TGTGCCAGTAGCTACGGGGGGACTGAAGCTTTCTTT.

This clone was seen more than once but under ten times. The chain links TRBV7-9 to TRBJ2-2, with D possibly matching TRBD1 (5 bases). Trimming stripped 5 bases from V and 0 bases from J, with 10 bases between. The CDR3 is made up of 15 amino acids. Per the germline V gene, CDR1 is SEHNR and CDR2 is FQNEAQ (reference sequence). CDR3 residues: CASSPRETNTGELFF. The CDR3 DNA reads TGTGCCAGCAGCCCCAGGGAAACGAACACCGGGGAGCTGTTTTTT. The variable domain in full, with the rest retrieved from reference TRBV7-9 and TRBJ2-2, is DTGVSQNPRHKITKRGQNVTFRCDPISEHNRLYWYRQTLGQGPEFLTYFQNEAQLEKSRLLSDRFSAERPKGSFSTLEIQRTEQGDSAMYLCASSPRETNTGELFFGEGSRLTVL.

The chain links TRBV11-2 to TRBJ2-4, with D unclear. The CDR3 loop spans 13 amino acids. Germline CDR1 and CDR2: SGHAT and FQNNGV. V was cut by 6 bases and J by 3 bases, with 9 bases left in between. The CDR3 here is CASSAGYKNIQYF. As DNA, the CDR3 is TGTGCCAGCAGTGCTGGTTACAAAAACATTCAGTACTTC.

The CDR3 region has the DNA TGTGCCAGCAGCGGGACAGGGGGCGCTTACACCGGGGAGCTGTTTTTT. It codes for CASSGTGGAYTGELFF. This chain links TRBV6-6 with TRBJ2-2; 12 bases map to TRBD1. The V gene end was trimmed by 6 bases and the J gene end by 3 bases; junction bases not matched to a gene: 5. The CDR3 is 16 amino acids. The germline V gene encodes CDR1 MNHNY and CDR2 SVGAGI (reference sequence).

The V gene is TRBV2, the J gene TRBJ1-4; D unresolved. This CDR3 has 16 amino acids. Germline V gives CDR1 SNHLY, CDR2 FYNNEI. Trimming cost V 1 base and J 3 bases, with 12 bases left between them. The CDR3 nucleotides read TGTGCCAGCAGTGAAGGGTCCCTCGCGGCTAATGAAAAACTGTTTTTT. This sequence encodes CASSEGSLAANEKLFF.

The chain links TRBV9 to TRBJ2-1; 10 positions match TRBD2. CDR1 is SGDLS and CDR2 is YYNGEE in the germline V gene. This CDR3 has 18 amino acids. The trim removed 4 bases at V and 4 bases at J, leaving 14 bases unmatched. For the CDR3, the DNA is TGTGCCAGCAGCCCCCAGAGGATAGCGGGGGGTTGGTACAATGAGCAGTTCTTC. This translates into CASSPQRIAGGWYNEQFF.

The chain has TRBV6-5 and TRBJ1-1, with D perhaps TRBD1 (5 bases). The CDR3 is 15 residues long. With 7 bases removed from V and 4 bases from J, the gap between germline ends came to 19 bases. Looked up from germline, CDR1 is MNHEY and CDR2 is SVGAGI. CDR3 in DNA: TGTGCCAGCACCTTTCGACGGGGCGGCGGCACTGAAGCTTTCTTT. Translated, it gives CASTFRRGGGTEAFF.

The rearrangement joins TRBV29-1 to TRBJ2-7; 7 positions match TRBD1. Unmatched junction bases numbered 4, after V lost 4 bases and J lost 1 base. CDR3 size: 13 residues. Per germline, CDR1 SQVTM and CDR2 ANQGSEA. The CDR3 spells CSVVGDRSYEQYF. As DNA, the CDR3 is TGCAGCGTTGTGGGGGACAGATCCTACGAGCAGTACTTC.